A single sample gave rise to the 13 T cell receptor beta chains below, sequenced in a study of OX40 agonist ivuxolimab in advanced cancers. The method was immunoSEQ multiplex PCR; TCRdb's version includes in-frame clones alone and lacks a portion of them. Here the sample spans 89,000 or so clones, 91% being singletons. Here the sequenced sample was CD4+ or CD8+ T cells sorted from blood, taken in a trial of the OX40 agonist ivuxolimab. The receptors come from an adult with an advanced solid tumor such as melanoma, head and neck, liver or kidney cancer.

This chain connects TRBV21-1 to TRBJ2-7; the D segment call TRBD2 is taken from the table without a DNA check. TRBV21-1 counts as a pseudogene. The CDR3 consists of 16 residues. In DNA form, the CDR3 reads TGTGCCAGCAGCAAAGTGCGGCGGGAGGGCCGGGACGAGCAGTACGTC. As protein: CASSKVRREGRDEQYV.

The V gene is TRBV9, the J gene TRBJ2-1; D not resolved. CDR3 length: 17 amino acids. The V end was cut by 0 bases, the J end by 0 bases, with 13 bases between. CDR1 and CDR2 (germline): SGDLS, YYNGEE. The CDR3 here is CASSVEGMKSSYNEQFF. The CDR3 bases are TGTGCCAGCAGCGTAGAGGGAATGAAGAGCTCCTACAATGAGCAGTTCTTC.

The rearrangement joins TRBV16 to TRBJ1-1; 10 nucleotides align to TRBD1. CDR1 is KGHSY and CDR2 is FQNENV in the germline V gene. V shed 6 bases, J shed 3 bases, and the junction held 4 bases outside the gene matches. The CDR3 extends over 14 amino acids. The CDR3 nucleotides are TGTGCCAGCAGTCTCGGGACAGGGGACACTGAAGCTTTCTTT. Its translation is CASSLGTGDTEAFF.

V gene TRBV28 combines with J gene TRBJ2-6, with D perhaps given as TRBD1 or TRBD2 (5 bases each). The CDR3 loop spans 15 amino acids. Germline CDR1 is MDHEN and CDR2 is SYDVKM. V shed 3 bases and J shed 1 base, with 7 bases lying between them. The DNA of the CDR3 is TGTGCCAGCAGTTTCTGGGGGTCTGGGGCCAACGTCCTGACTTTC. Its translation: CASSFWGSGANVLTF.

V gene TRBV6-4 combines with J gene TRBJ2-1; 7 bases line up with TRBD2. Germline CDR1 MRHNA, CDR2 SNTAGT. The CDR3 runs to 15 residues. The trim removed 5 bases at V and 0 bases at J, leaving 4 bases unmatched. The chain's CDR3 is CASSTWGGSYNEQFF. The CDR3 DNA follows: TGTGCCAGCAGTACTTGGGGGGGCTCCTACAATGAGCAGTTCTTC.

V usage is TRBV7-2 and J usage is TRBJ2-2, with TRBD1 matching over 10 bases. Germline CDR1 and CDR2: SGHTA and FQGNSA. The junction had 1 base not matched to a gene; V was cut back by 2 bases and J by 4 bases. This CDR3 is built from 15 residues. The CDR3 here is CASSLRTGGTGELFF. The CDR3 coding sequence is TGTGCCAGCAGCTTAAGGACAGGGGGCACCGGGGAGCTGTTTTTT.

The chain couples TRBV18 to TRBJ1-1; D may be TRBD1 (6 bases). Germline V lookup: CDR1 KGHSH, CDR2 LQKENI. Trimming left V 2 bases short and J 5 bases short, with 15 bases between. The CDR3 covers 15 residues. As DNA, the CDR3 is TGTGCCAGCTCACCAGGGGCAGGGGTGGAGACTGAAGCTTTCTTT. It translates to CASSPGAGVETEAFF.

This clone was recorded a few times. This chain uses TRBV30 with TRBJ1-1; D unclear. The CDR3 loop spans 12 amino acids. Deletions cut 1 base from V and 0 bases from J, with 3 bases between. Germline V gene lookup returns CDR1 GTSNPN and CDR2 SVGIG (reference sequence). The CDR3 reads CAWSAMNTEAFF. DNA for the CDR3: TGTGCCTGGAGTGCAATGAACACTGAAGCTTTCTTT. Full variable domain (missing parts from reference TRBV30 and TRBJ1-1): SQTIHQWPATLVQPVGSPLSLECTVEGTSNPNLYWYRQAAGRGLQLLFYSVGIGQISSEVPQNLSASRPQDRQFILSSKKLLLSDSGFYLCAWSAMNTEAFFGQGTRLTVV.

A few counts support this clone. V is TRBV6-5 and J is TRBJ1-3; weak D call: TRBD1 (6 bases). In germline, CDR1 is MNHEY, CDR2 SVGAGI. The CDR3 consists of 14 residues. Trimming pared 6 bases from V and 2 bases from J, leaving 11 bases between. In nucleotides, the CDR3 is TGTGCCAGCAGCTCTGACAGGCCTGGAAACACCATATATTTT. Its translation is CASSSDRPGNTIYF.

The J gene is TRBJ2-2, the V gene TRBV13; a possible D gene is TRBD2 (6 bases). Germline V gene lookup returns CDR1 PRHDT and CDR2 FYEKMQ (reference sequence). This CDR3 spans 16 amino acids. The V and J ends lost 7 bases and 2 bases respectively, with 17 bases between them. This chain's CDR3 is CASTPFGTSNTGELFF. CDR3 nucleotide sequence: TGTGCCAGCACCCCCTTCGGGACTTCAAACACCGGGGAGCTGTTTTTT.

This sequence joins TRBV4-3 and TRBJ2-3; a possible D gene is TRBD2 (6 bases). Germline assignment: CDR1 LGHNA and CDR2 YSLEER. The CDR3 is made up of 14 amino acids. V shed 5 bases and J shed 1 base, with 10 bases lying between them. The CDR3 loop is CASSSGGGTDTQYF. CDR3 bases: TGCGCCAGCAGCTCAGGCGGGGGCACAGATACGCAGTATTTT.

The DNA for the CDR3 is TGTGCCAGCAGCACTAGCGGGAGTGATGAGCAGTTCTTC. Its translation is CASSTSGSDEQFF. The V gene is TRBV7-8, the J gene TRBJ2-1, with 11 positions matching TRBD2. The CDR3 is made up of 13 amino acids. From germline, CDR1 is SGHVS and CDR2 FQNEAQ. V lost 5 bases and J lost 8; bases outside the gene matches: 2.

The count of this clone is one. The chain recombines TRBV18 with TRBJ1-3; D may be TRBD1 (5 bases). Trimming took off 5 bases at V and 8 bases at J, with 10 bases between the two ends. The CDR3 consists of 12 residues. Germline values: CDR1 KGHSH, CDR2 LQKENI. CDR3 region: CASSWGSHTIYF. The CDR3 nucleotides read TGTGCCAGCTCATGGGGGTCCCACACCATATATTTT.